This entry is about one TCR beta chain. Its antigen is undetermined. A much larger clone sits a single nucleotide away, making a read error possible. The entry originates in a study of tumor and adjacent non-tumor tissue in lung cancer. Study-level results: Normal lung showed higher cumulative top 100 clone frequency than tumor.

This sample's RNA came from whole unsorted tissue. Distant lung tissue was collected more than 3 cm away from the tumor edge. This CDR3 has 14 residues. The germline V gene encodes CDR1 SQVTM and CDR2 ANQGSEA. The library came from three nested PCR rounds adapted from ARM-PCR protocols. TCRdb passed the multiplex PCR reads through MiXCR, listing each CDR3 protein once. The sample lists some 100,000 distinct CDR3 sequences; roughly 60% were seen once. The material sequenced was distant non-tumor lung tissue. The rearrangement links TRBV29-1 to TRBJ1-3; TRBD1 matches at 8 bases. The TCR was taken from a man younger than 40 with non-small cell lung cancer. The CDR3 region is CGVRDRRSGNTIYF. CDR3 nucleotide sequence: TGCGGCGTCCGGGACAGGCGCTCTGGAAACACCATATATTTT.